This is a list of T cell receptor beta chains from one sample in a study of molecular identifiers for immune sequencing clone quantification. TCRdb analysed the PCR reads with MiXCR anew, one entry per CDR3 protein. The sample yields under 350,000 distinct CDR3 sequences, about 22% seen once. The material sequenced was naive CD8+ T cells from blood, with Jurkat cell RNA spiked in. The receptors here all came from a human donor in good health. Some libraries in this study had Jurkat cell RNA spiked in. The CDR3 runs from the conserved cysteine through the conserved F or W. D genes are given only for firm matches. Clone size is stated in some rows and not others, as once, few, many or a class when expanded.

j_call v_call d_call clone_size cdr3_aa cdr3_nt
TRBJ2-5 TRBV6-5 TRBD2 . CATSGTSGLQETQYF TGTGCCACCAGCGGGACTAGCGGACTCCAAGAGACCCAGTACTTC
TRBJ2-2 TRBV7-9 TRBD2 many CASSLPGLARNTGELFF TGTGCCAGCAGCTTACCGGGACTAGCGAGGAACACCGGGGAGCTGTTTTTT
TRBJ1-5 TRBV28 TRBD1 few CASSPAPTGGNQPQHF TGTGCCAGCAGTCCCGCCCCCACAGGGGGCAATCAGCCCCAGCATTTT
TRBJ1-3 TRBV6-5 . few CASSKLNEGNTIYF TGTGCCAGCAGTAAGCTTAACGAGGGAAACACCATATATTTT
TRBJ1-1 TRBV25-1 . many CASSGPQSWTEAFF TGTGCCAGCAGTGGACCACAGTCATGGACTGAAGCTTTCTTT
TRBJ2-3 TRBV4-1 . . CASSPSDAPRTDTQYF TGCGCCAGCAGCCCCTCGGATGCCCCGCGGACAGATACGCAGTATTTT
TRBJ2-1 TRBV7-6 TRBD2 . CASSLAGLAGHNEQFF TGTGCCAGCAGCTTAGCCGGACTAGCGGGTCACAATGAGCAGTTCTTC
TRBJ2-3 TRBV13 . . CASSAIYGREDTQYF TGTGCCAGCAGCGCAATTTATGGGAGAGAAGATACGCAGTATTTT
TRBJ1-4 TRBV20-1 . . CSALHPLRAATNEKLFF TGCAGTGCTCTACACCCACTTCGAGCTGCAACTAATGAAAAACTGTTTTTT
TRBJ2-1 TRBV4-1 TRBD2 many CASSQGVGGALFF TGCGCCAGCAGCCAAGGGGTCGGGGGGGCCCTGTTCTTC
TRBJ2-7 TRBV2 . . CASTPQGTRPYEQYF TGTGCCAGCACCCCCCAGGGGACAAGGCCCTACGAGCAGTACTTC
TRBJ2-3 TRBV11-2 . few CASSSETGPRPDTQYF TGTGCCAGCAGCTCGGAGACGGGCCCTCGGCCAGATACGCAGTATTTT
TRBJ1-5 TRBV6-2/TRBV6-3 . many CASSYSRGSNQPQHF TGTGCCAGCAGTTACTCAAGGGGGAGCAATCAGCCCCAGCATTTT
TRBJ1-1 TRBV12-3/TRBV12-4 . few CASSLGGGEAFF TGTGCCAGCAGTTTAGGGGGGGGTGAAGCTTTCTTT
TRBJ1-4 TRBV29-1 TRBD1 . CSVTGGQEEKLFF TGCAGCGTTACAGGGGGCCAGGAAGAAAAACTGTTTTTT
TRBJ1-1 TRBV27 TRBD1 few CASKQGVAEAFF TGTGCCAGCAAACAGGGGGTCGCTGAAGCTTTCTTT
TRBJ1-1 TRBV4-2 . few CASSQDSYGGTEAFF TGTGCCAGCAGCCAAGATTCTTACGGGGGCACTGAAGCTTTCTTT
TRBJ2-7 TRBV4-2 . . CASSQRWASYEQYF TGTGCCAGCAGCCAACGGTGGGCCTCCTACGAGCAGTACTTC
TRBJ2-7 TRBV11-2 . . CASSLVIWGKAHEQYF TGTGCCAGCAGCTTAGTAATTTGGGGGAAGGCCCACGAGCAGTACTTC
TRBJ2-3 TRBV29-1 TRBD2 . CGVSKRGASTDTQYF TGCGGCGTTTCTAAGCGGGGGGCTAGCACAGATACGCAGTATTTT
TRBJ2-7 TRBV7-2 . many CASSLGQLYEQYF TGTGCCAGCAGCTTAGGACAGCTCTACGAGCAGTACTTC
TRBJ2-7 TRBV12-5 . few CASGPPSSYEQYF TGTGCTAGTGGTCCGCCATCCTCCTACGAGCAGTACTTC
TRBJ2-3 TRBV30 . . CAWSVPRDTQYF TGTGCCTGGAGTGTCCCTAGGGATACGCAGTATTTT
TRBJ2-3 TRBV4-1 TRBD2 few CASSQSTSGGFSDTQYF TGCGCCAGCAGCCAGTCCACTAGCGGGGGTTTCTCAGATACGCAGTATTTT
TRBJ2-3 TRBV19 TRBD1 few CASSSLTGVPDTQYF TGTGCCAGTAGTTCGTTGACAGGGGTCCCAGATACGCAGTATTTT
TRBJ2-7 TRBV12-3/TRBV12-4 . many CASSPFSPHEQYF TGTGCCAGCAGTCCCTTCTCCCCCCACGAGCAGTACTTC
TRBJ2-1 TRBV7-8 TRBD2 many CASSSSGGPFYNEQFF TGTGCCAGCAGCTCTAGCGGGGGCCCCTTCTACAATGAGCAGTTCTTC
TRBJ2-3 TRBV27 . many CASSLFGGAFADTQYF TGTGCCAGCAGTTTATTCGGGGGCGCCTTTGCAGATACGCAGTATTTT
TRBJ1-6 TRBV7-9 TRBD1 few CASSFRDRVSLDNSPLHF TGTGCCAGCAGCTTCCGGGACAGGGTTTCCCTAGATAATTCACCCCTCCACTTT
TRBJ1-6 TRBV20-1 . . CSARDQEPFPLHF TGCAGTGCTAGAGATCAGGAACCGTTTCCCCTCCACTTT
TRBJ2-3 TRBV5-4 . many CASSSTSDTQYF TGTGCCAGCAGCTCCACGAGCGATACGCAGTATTTT
TRBJ2-3 TRBV28 . many CASSLSGTEDTQYF TGTGCCAGCAGTTTATCCGGGACTGAAGATACGCAGTATTTT
TRBJ2-1 TRBV5-5 . . CASSNQGGSYNEQFF TGTGCCAGCAGCAACCAGGGGGGATCCTACAATGAGCAGTTCTTC
TRBJ1-2 TRBV12-3/TRBV12-4 . many CASSLVEGNSNYGYTF TGTGCCAGCAGTTTGGTAGAGGGGAACAGTAACTATGGCTACACCTTC
TRBJ1-3 TRBV4-1 . many CASSQDLQYGNTIYF TGCGCCAGCAGCCAAGATCTACAGTATGGAAACACCATATATTTT